This T cell receptor beta chain was captured by sequencing in a study of cytomegalovirus exposure and HLA in healthy donors (dated by TCRdb to about 2017). Concerning the study at large: According to an earlier analysis of 587 of the donors, 150 million to 200 million T cells yielded roughly 100 million unique TCR beta sequences and 276 Gb of sequence data. About 310 gigabases of sequencing data and approximately 85 million unique TCR sequences were included in an early release covering roughly 700 HLA-typed donors. Among the roughly 400 genotyped donors, around 81% belonged to the genetic ancestry cluster associated with self-reported Caucasian donors. The study aimed to test whether cataloging public T cell receptors could reveal signatures of past pathogen exposure. The study used immunosequencing to profile the T cell repertoires of several hundred subjects and linked those repertoires to cytomegalovirus serostatus. Along with the 666-subject first cohort, a separate validation cohort of about 110 different subjects was used. High-throughput TCR immunosequencing, statistical association of individual TCRs with disease status, and machine learning were combined to predict cytomegalovirus infection status. A later analysis re-examined previously published TCR beta repertoires from just over 650 donors and added high-resolution HLA genotyping to investigate patterns of TCR occurrence. Rather than using new phenotypic data, the later analysis identified candidate immune exposures from TCR beta sequences and from how often those sequences occurred across donors. To decide whether each TCR beta V gene segment behaved as functional or pseudogenic, an earlier analysis of some 600 of the donors relied on high-throughput TCR beta sequencing. Donor age, sex, ethnicity and CMV serostatus were collected together with the repertoire data. In a later genetic analysis, genome-wide SNP genotypes for about three fifths of the 666 donors were used, and that subset was treated as a discovery cohort. Every discovery cohort repertoire had been produced on one sequencing platform. HLA typing covered class I and class II loci at four-digit resolution. Typing coverage varied by locus: roughly 620-640 donors for A, B, C, DRB1 and DQB1; roughly 500 for DQA1; approximately 570 for DPA1; under 490 for DPB1. Because of strong linkage in the cohort, 5 or 6 DR-DQ haplotypes were treated as single units for association and clustering. Among several hundred genotyped donors of the cohort, an average of roughly 230,000 unique TCR beta nucleotide sequences was sequenced per donor, of which about 18% were non-productive.

CDR1 MGHRA and CDR2 YSYEKL were looked up in the germline V gene. V has 5 bases trimmed and J has 7 bases trimmed; junction bases matching no gene number 3. The CDR3 starts with the cysteine, ends with the phenylalanine, and has 13 residues. Only CDR3 DNA is held: 39 bases, read in frame from base 1. Library preparation used the immunoSEQ multiplex PCR assay. A mixture of 60 forward primers for TCR Vbeta segments and 13 reverse primers for TCR Jbeta segments was used in the multiplex PCR. The CDR3 region of rearranged TCR beta genes was amplified from genomic DNA by a multiplex PCR assay. The amplified TCR beta libraries were sequenced on the Illumina HiSeq System as 87-base-pair reads. The study's processing was this. Across the 670 or so repertoires, a later analysis counted 60 million to 90 million unique TCR beta chains, around 11 million of which were shared by at least two donors. Raw reads were error-corrected and collapsed into unique sequences by a nearest-neighbor algorithm in which closely related sequences were merged to remove PCR and sequencing errors. CDR3 sequences were aligned to IMGT reference sequences to assign V, D and J gene segments. For a sequence to be retained, a match of at least six nucleotides was required to both a V gene segment and a J gene segment. Rearrangements were classified as productive when the CDR3 lacked stop codons and remained in frame with V and J, and all other rearrangements were classified as non-productive. CDR3 was defined according to IMGT convention as the region running from the second conserved V-encoded cysteine to the conserved J-encoded phenylalanine. The earlier analysis of about 500 of the donors excluded sequences that lacked an unambiguous match to a single V gene segment. An earlier analysis of 587 of the donors called V segments functional above 56.7% productive rearrangements and segregating when the between-donor standard deviation exceeded 5%. A statistical classification framework was developed to diagnose cytomegalovirus status using the catalog of TCR beta chain sequences. In a later analysis, TCR nucleotide sequences were compared against IMGT/GENE-DB human TR gene sequences so that V and J genes could be assigned. Using the TCRdist pipeline, a later analysis assigned CDR3 sequences along with most-parsimonious VDJ recombination scenarios. In a later analysis, each TCR beta chain was defined by its CDR3 amino acid sequence together with its V-gene family, and reads lacking a unique V-gene family were excluded. In a later analysis, a few hundred highly shared, low-generation-probability nucleotide sequences were removed to address suspected cross-contamination and a sequencing artifact. In a later analysis, a clonal expansion index for each public chain was calculated from normalized within-repertoire ranks of inferred template counts. Generation probabilities in a later analysis came from a VDJ recombination model fitted to out-of-frame rearrangements, and those results were checked against IGoR. Hypergeometric tests were used in a later analysis to score TCR-TCR, TCR-HLA and TCR-CMV co-occurrence, with a repertoire-size bias correction applied to the TCR pairs. In a later analysis, false discovery rates were estimated by permuting HLA or CMV assignments 20 times. A later analysis grouped co-occurring TCRs with DBSCAN, adding TCRdist sequence similarity when clustering within HLA-allele-positive subsets. Repertoires with fewer than 30,000 or more than 120,000 public chains, plus five repertoires with anomalous nucleotide sharing, were excluded from co-occurrence clustering. As stored in TCRdb, this immuneACCESS dataset retains in-frame rearrangements with V and J assigned. A fraction of the clones does not appear; measured against another copy, unresolved V genes explain less than half of the discrepancy, and the remainder lacks a known reason. V, J and clone size reflect that table, while D and trimming were determined from the DNA. The sample table contains more than 85,000 clones; only one count was recorded for around a tenth of them. Of the sample, 5% to 5.5% falls within the top ten clones.

This clone was observed a few times. No antigen is known for it. No base quality information exists; no much larger clone differs at one position. Beyond this particular receptor, the publication reports: Presence/absence analyses assumed roughly uniform sequencing depth across donors, an assumption that may not hold. In both the original and validation cohorts, the classifier was reported to diagnose cytomegalovirus status with high specificity and sensitivity. In a later analysis, 16,951 TCR beta sequences were associated with specific HLA alleles at a false discovery rate of 0.05. The sequencing pipeline was judged likely to have produced a cluster of highly shared sequence variants as a technical artifact. Only TCR beta chains were sequenced in this cohort, and the absence of alpha or paired-chain data limited detectable features. A few of the identified cytomegalovirus-associated TCR beta chains were confirmed in vitro to be specific for cytomegalovirus antigens. A further reported finding was that TCR beta sequences accurately predicted the HLA-A and HLA-B alleles for most subjects in the first cohort. A later genetic analysis associated a missense DCLRE1C variant with V-gene and J-gene trimming of TCR beta chains, and an independent cohort replicated the association. The study listed 170 or so TCR beta chains as associated with cytomegalovirus. A later analysis found that HLA-associated TCR beta chains were more clonally expanded and had lower generation probabilities than equally common non-associated chains. Most TCR sequences were observed very rarely across donors, whereas some public TCRs were present in many individuals. In a later analysis, TCR association rates were found to vary across HLA loci, with the most associated TCRs seen for DRB1 alleles and the fewest for HLA-C alleles. The authors suggested that the approach could potentially be generalized to other disease states and immunological phenotypes. An earlier analysis of some 590 of the donors showed that most TCR beta V segments appeared in productive rearrangements either about 87% or about 30% of the time, which broadly matched IMGT annotations. Some IMGT-functional V segments, including TRBV6-2 and TRBV6-3, could not be told apart with the 87-base-pair reads, so those segments were excluded. According to a later analysis, most CMV-associated TCR beta chains appeared to be HLA-restricted, and the HLA associations seemed to be driven largely by CMV exposure. CMV serostatus was the only immune exposure information available for the cohort. The earlier analysis of about 600 of the donors excluded about 16 rarely observed V segments, including chromosome 9 orphons, because counts were too low. According to a later analysis, parvovirus B19, influenza, CMV and Epstein-Barr virus appeared linked to several top co-occurrence clusters. According to a later genetic analysis, donors in an Asian-associated ancestry cluster had fewer N-insertions in productive TCRs than the roughly 670-donor mean. HLA typing was unavailable for some donors at each locus, so association tests used only the typed subset. Linkage disequilibrium might explain the correlated functional status among segregating V segments, but an unknown experimental factor could not be excluded. Assigning TCR associations to individual alleles was difficult when HLA alleles, especially DR and DQ, strongly co-occurred.

In total, approximately 610 healthy bone marrow donors made up the cohort. At the time of sampling, all cohort members were nominally healthy, though unrecorded immune exposures were likely present. The donor was CMV seropositive and belonged to the group of 250 to 350 seropositive cohort members. A peripheral blood sample was provided by each donor, and peripheral blood mononuclear cells were used for TCR beta sequencing. Genomic DNA was extracted from the blood cell samples with the Qiagen DNeasy Blood Extraction Kit. Sequenced material: PBMCs. The chain employs TRBV4-1 and TRBJ2-1, and 9 junction bases match TRBD2. The receptor was derived from a man aged 50 to 59 in good health and CMV-seropositive. For the CDR3, the sequence is CASSSTSGNEQFF. Read as DNA, the sequence is TGCGCCAGCAGCTCAACTAGCGGGAATGAGCAGTTCTTC.